The 5 T cell receptor beta chains below all came from one sample that was sequenced in a study of cytomegalovirus exposure and HLA in healthy donors. The PCR ran on 60 Vbeta and 13 Jbeta primers. Only in-frame clones appear in the TCRdb table, and some are missing; sequencing was by immunoSEQ multiplex PCR. The sample carries approximately 150,000 clones, around 66% recorded once. The sample consisted of PBMCs. Receptors originate from a woman aged 60-70 years in good health and CMV-seronegative.

This chain joins TRBV5-1 and TRBJ2-5; D is perhaps TRBD1 (6 bases). Germline CDR1 is SGHRS and CDR2 is YFSETQ. CDR3 length equals 14 residues. Trimming took off 4 bases at V and 2 bases at J, with 12 bases between the two ends. CDR3 amino acids: CASSQPGQQETQYF. DNA for the CDR3: TGCGCCAGCAGCCAACCGGGACAACAAGAGACCCAGTACTTC.

The V and J genes are TRBV5-1 and TRBJ2-7, with D possibly being TRBD1 (6 bases). V lost 1 base and J 4 bases, leaving 15 bases between the germline ends. The CDR3 has 15 amino acids. CDR1 and CDR2 (germline): SGHRS, YFSETQ. The CDR3: CASSLLPTGNYEQYF. In nucleotides, the CDR3 is TGCGCCAGCAGCTTGTTACCGACAGGAAATTACGAGCAGTACTTC.

The CDR3 sequence is CASSPASYEQYF. CDR3 nucleotide sequence: TGTGCCAGCAGCCCAGCGTCCTACGAGCAGTACTTC. The chain couples TRBV6-1 to TRBJ2-7; D is unclear. This CDR3 has 12 amino acids. V was trimmed by 6 bases and J by 1 base, leaving 7 bases between them. CDR1 is MNHNS and CDR2 is SASEGT in the germline V gene.

The chain's CDR3 is CASSLERIPGELFF. The CDR3 DNA reads as TGCGCCAGCAGCTTGGAGAGGATCCCCGGGGAGCTGTTTTTT. The V and J genes are TRBV5-1 and TRBJ2-2; no definite D call. V was trimmed by 0 bases and J by 6 bases, leaving 9 bases between them. Looked up from germline, CDR1 is SGHRS and CDR2 is YFSETQ. The CDR3 has 14 residues.

Details on this clone: This same CDR3 is encoded by further DNA sequences in the sample. The CDR3 sequence is CASSDRANTEAFF. In DNA form, the CDR3 reads TGTGCCAGTAGCGACAGGGCGAACACTGAAGCTTTCTTT. The chain is built from TRBV19 and TRBJ1-1; 7 bases map to TRBD1. Germline values: CDR1 LNHDA, CDR2 SQIVND (reference sequence). Trimming cost V 6 bases and J 1 base; bases outside gene matches: 2. This CDR3 is 13 amino acids long. Filled out from reference TRBV19 and TRBJ1-1, the complete variable domain reads DGGITQSPKYLFRKEGQNVTLSCEQNLNHDAMYWYRQDPGQGLRLIYYSQIVNDFQKGDIAEGYSVSREKKESFPLTVTSAQKNPTAFYLCASSDRANTEAFFGQGTRLTVV.